This TCR beta chain was captured by sequencing in a study of post-analysis software for immune sequencing data. Study overall: Courses of disease covered relapsing-remitting, secondary progressive and progressive-relapsing multiple sclerosis.

Whole-study results and caveats: The five TRBV segments detected at higher frequency in patients than in controls included TRBV5-6, TRBV5-1 and TRBV20-1. Those samples that were prepared in the same batch co-clustered strongly by F measure. Relative to controls, patients with multiple sclerosis showed significantly lower normalized Chao1 diversity.

Unmatched junction bases numbered 7, after V lost 2 bases and J lost 3 bases. Per germline, CDR1 SGHAT and CDR2 FQNNGV. The length of the CDR3 is 15 residues. Prepared TCR beta cDNA libraries contained unique molecular identifiers. T cells, roughly 0.95 to 10 million of them, yielded 500,000 or so cDNA molecules. TCRdb processed the PCR reads anew with MiXCR; each CDR3 protein has one entry. Of approximately 690,000 distinct CDR3 sequences listed, approximately 60% are singletons. A word on this clonotype: Its antigen is not identified.

Sequenced input: blood. This TCR came from a girl aged 2-10 years with multiple sclerosis. The genes are TRBV11-2 and TRBJ2-7; 7 bases line up with TRBD1. This CDR3 is CASSLLGTALYEQYF. CDR3 DNA: TGTGCCAGCAGCTTACTTGGGACAGCCCTCTACGAGCAGTACTTC.